The clone carrying this T cell receptor (beta chain) was detected a few times. The antigen is not known. Trimming took 2 bases from V and 1 from J, leaving 5 bases between them. The germline V gene has CDR1 SQVTM and CDR2 ANQGSEA. The CDR3 totals 12 residues. 13 Jbeta primers and 60 Vbeta primers were used for the PCR. The data were produced by immunoSEQ multiplex PCR, yet TCRdb's version contains in-frame clones alone and is incomplete. Of fewer than 250,000 clones listed, 74% are singletons. This record belongs to a study of cytomegalovirus exposure and HLA in healthy donors. The study, taken as a whole, reports: As immune exposure information, only CMV serostatus was available. Later analysis identified a missense DCLRE1C variant that was linked to TCR beta V- and J-gene trimming.

The sequence came from a woman aged 25 to 39 in good health and CMV-seropositive. The V call is TRBV29-1, the J call TRBJ1-2, with D uncertain. The sequenced sample consisted of PBMCs. CDR3 nucleotides: TGCAGCGTTGAACGGGATAACTATGGCTACACCTTC. Encoded protein: CSVERDNYGYTF.